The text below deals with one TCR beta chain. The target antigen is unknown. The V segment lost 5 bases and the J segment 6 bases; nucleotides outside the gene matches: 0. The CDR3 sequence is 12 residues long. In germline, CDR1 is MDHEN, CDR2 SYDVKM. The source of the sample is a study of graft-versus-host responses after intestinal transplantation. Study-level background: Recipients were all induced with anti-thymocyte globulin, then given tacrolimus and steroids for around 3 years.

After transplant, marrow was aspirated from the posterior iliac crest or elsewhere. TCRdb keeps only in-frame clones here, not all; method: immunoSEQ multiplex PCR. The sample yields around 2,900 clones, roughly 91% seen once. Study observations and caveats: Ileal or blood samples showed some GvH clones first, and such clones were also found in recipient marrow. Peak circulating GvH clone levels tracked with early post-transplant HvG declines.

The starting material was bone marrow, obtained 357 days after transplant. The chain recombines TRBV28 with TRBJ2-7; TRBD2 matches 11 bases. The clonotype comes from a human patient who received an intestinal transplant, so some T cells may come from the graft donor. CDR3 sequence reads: CASSLAGGEQYF. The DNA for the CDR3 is TGTGCCAGCAGTCTAGCGGGAGGCGAGCAGTACTTC.